The 10 T cell receptor beta chains in this list originate from one sample, sequenced in a study of blood T cells in healthy people across ages. The second PCR ran about 7 to 12 cycles with a sample-barcoded 5' primer and J-beta primers. TCRdb redid the calling of the 5' RACE reads with MiXCR, one entry per CDR3 protein. The profile shows over a million distinct CDR3 sequences, approximately 40% of them singletons. Sequencing was performed on blood. All receptors derive from a woman younger than 30 in good health.

This clonotype was seen a single time. The chain uses TRBV6-1 and TRBJ1-5; TRBD1 might be the D (5 bases). Germline lookup yields CDR1 MNHNS and CDR2 SASEGT. CDR3 length equals 17 residues. V was trimmed by 2 bases and J by 0 bases, leaving 14 bases between them. The CDR3 DNA follows: TGTGCCAGCAGTGAACTATTCGCGGGGGATAGCAATCAGCCCCAGCATTTT. Translating it yields CASSELFAGDSNQPQHF.

This clonotype has just a few counts. The V call is TRBV18, the J call TRBJ1-4; D possibly corresponds to TRBD1 (5 bases). The V end was cut by 5 bases, the J end by 4 bases, with 17 bases between. This CDR3 is 16 amino acids long. From germline, CDR1 is KGHSH and CDR2 LQKENI. CDR3 loop: CASSIQPGLINEKLFF. The CDR3 nucleotides read TGTGCCAGCTCAATTCAACCGGGACTGATTAATGAAAAACTGTTTTTT.

This clonotype showed up just once. The chain is built from TRBV14 and TRBJ1-2; no clear D. Germline-derived CDR1 and CDR2 are SGHDN and FVKESK. V gave up 0 bases and J gave up 6 bases, with 17 bases separating them. This CDR3 spans 16 amino acids. CDR3 amino acids: CASSQDRFGRANGYTF. CDR3 in DNA: TGTGCCAGCAGCCAAGATCGTTTCGGCAGAGCAAATGGCTACACCTTC.

CDR3 nucleotide sequence: TGTGCCAGCAGCCAGCCGGCGGACAGGGAGGGAGAGACCCAGTACTTC. Translated, it gives CASSQPADREGETQYF. J is TRBJ2-5 and V is TRBV3-1; D is possibly TRBD1 (8 bases). This CDR3 is 16 amino acids long. Trimming removed 3 bases from V and 4 bases from J, with 18 bases in between. The germline gives CDR1 LGHDT, CDR2 YNNKEL (reference sequence).

This clonotype was observed a few times. This chain connects TRBV29-1 to TRBJ1-1; TRBD1 might be the D (5 bases). Germline CDR1 reads SQVTM; CDR2 reads ANQGSEA. The CDR3 extends over 15 amino acids. The V end lost 0 bases, the J end lost 1 base, and 12 bases lay between the germline ends. The CDR3 sequence is CSVEDSGVPNTEAFF. CDR3 nucleotides: TGCAGCGTTGAAGATTCGGGGGTACCGAACACTGAAGCTTTCTTT.

This clonotype showed up just a few times. The chain links TRBV29-1 to TRBJ1-4, with a possible D match to TRBD1 (5 bases). Germline assignment: CDR1 SQVTM and CDR2 ANQGSEA. V lost 1 base, J lost 10 bases, and 7 bases lay in between. The CDR3 totals 11 residues. The CDR3 here is CSVEGGGKLFF. The CDR3, as DNA: TGCAGCGTTGAAGGGGGCGGAAAACTGTTTTTT.

This clonotype is a singleton in its sample. This chain uses TRBV7-6 with TRBJ2-2, with TRBD2 matching over 8 bases. Germline CDR1 SGHVS, CDR2 FNYEAQ. J lost 3 bases, V lost 1 base, and 10 bases had no gene match. The CDR3 runs 18 residues. The chain's CDR3 is CASSLDISGGPDTGELFF. CDR3 nucleotides: TGTGCCAGCAGCTTAGATATTTCGGGAGGGCCTGACACCGGGGAGCTGTTTTTT.

The chain employs TRBV11-2 and TRBJ2-1, with TRBD1 as a possible D gene (7 bases). Germline V gene data show CDR1 as SGHAT and CDR2 as FQNNGV. This CDR3 is 14 amino acids long. With 4 bases removed from V and 4 bases from J, the gap between germline ends came to 11 bases. Here the CDR3 DNA reads TGTGCCAGCAGCTGCAGGGGGGATTACAATGAGCAGTTCTTC. Its translation: CASSCRGDYNEQFF.

This rearrangement joins TRBV20-1 to TRBJ1-2; weak D call: TRBD1 (6 bases). The V and J ends lost 0 bases and 5 bases respectively, with 22 bases between them. The CDR3 spans 17 residues. Germline CDR1 DFQATT, CDR2 SNEGSKA (reference sequence). CDR3 sequence (DNA): TGCAGTGCTAGAGATAGGGAGAGCGGGGGGGCGCGATATGGCTACACCTTC. It specifies CSARDRESGGARYGYTF.

This clonotype was picked up a small number of times. The chain has TRBV5-1 and TRBJ2-5, with a weak D call TRBD2 (6 bases). This CDR3 is built from 16 residues. Germline CDR1 and CDR2: SGHRS and YFSETQ. V was pared by 7 bases and J by 4 bases, with 23 bases between. CDR3 nucleotide sequence: TGCGCCAGCGTGGGTGCGGGGAATAATCCTTCAGAGACCCAGTACTTC. It encodes CASVGAGNNPSETQYF.